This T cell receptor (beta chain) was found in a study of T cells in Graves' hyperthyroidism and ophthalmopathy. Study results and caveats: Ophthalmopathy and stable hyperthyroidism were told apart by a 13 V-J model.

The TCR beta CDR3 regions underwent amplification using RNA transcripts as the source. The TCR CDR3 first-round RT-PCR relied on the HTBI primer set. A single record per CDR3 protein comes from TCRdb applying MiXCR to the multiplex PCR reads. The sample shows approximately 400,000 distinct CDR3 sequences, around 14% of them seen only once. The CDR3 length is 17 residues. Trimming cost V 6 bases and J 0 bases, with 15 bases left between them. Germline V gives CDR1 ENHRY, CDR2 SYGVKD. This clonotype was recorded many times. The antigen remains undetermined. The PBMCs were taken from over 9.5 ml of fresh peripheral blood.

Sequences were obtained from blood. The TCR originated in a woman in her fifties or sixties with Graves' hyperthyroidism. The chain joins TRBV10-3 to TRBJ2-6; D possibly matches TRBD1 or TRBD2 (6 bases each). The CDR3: CAISPEGGPSGANVLTF. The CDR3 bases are TGTGCCATCAGCCCCGAGGGGGGACCCTCTGGGGCCAACGTCCTGACTTTC.